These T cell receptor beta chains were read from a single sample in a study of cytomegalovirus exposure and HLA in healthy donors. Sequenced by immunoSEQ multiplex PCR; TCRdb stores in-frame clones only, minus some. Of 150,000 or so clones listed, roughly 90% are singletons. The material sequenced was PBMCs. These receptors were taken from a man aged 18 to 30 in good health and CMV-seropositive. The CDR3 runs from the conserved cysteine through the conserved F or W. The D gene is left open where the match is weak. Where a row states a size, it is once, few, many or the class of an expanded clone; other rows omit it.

CDR3 DNA: TGTGCCAGCGCAGGGGGAACCTACGAGCAGTACTTC; CDR3 protein: CASAGGTYEQYF; clone size: once; J gene: TRBJ2-7; D gene: TRBD1; V gene: TRBV7-2
CDR3 DNA: TGTGCCGTACAGGGCCCTTCCGGACAGGGAAATGAAAAACTGTTTTTT; CDR3 protein: CAVQGPSGQGNEKLFF; clone size: once; J gene: TRBJ1-4; D gene: TRBD1; V gene: TRBV7-6
CDR3 DNA: TGTGCCAGCAGTGTAAGAGGGGGCAGGACCTACGAGCAGTACTTC; CDR3 protein: CASSVRGGRTYEQYF; clone size: few; J gene: TRBJ2-7; D gene: TRBD1; V gene: TRBV2
CDR3 DNA: TGCGCCAGCAGCCAAGAAAGGAGGGGAAGGGAGACCCAGTACTTC; CDR3 protein: CASSQERRGRETQYF; clone size: once; J gene: TRBJ2-5; D gene: -; V gene: TRBV4-3
CDR3 DNA: TGTGCCAGCAGTTTGAGCTACCTCACAGATACGCAGTATTTT; CDR3 protein: CASSLSYLTDTQYF; clone size: -; J gene: TRBJ2-3; D gene: -; V gene: TRBV27
CDR3 DNA: TGTGCCAGCAGTGCTCTATATCACAGCTCTGGAAACACCATATATTTT; CDR3 protein: CASSALYHSSGNTIYF; clone size: -; J gene: TRBJ1-3; D gene: -; V gene: TRBV6-1
CDR3 DNA: TGTGCCAGCAGCTCCGGCGGGGGGGCCGGAGATACGCAGTATTTT; CDR3 protein: CASSSGGGAGDTQYF; clone size: -; J gene: TRBJ2-3; D gene: TRBD2; V gene: TRBV7-2
CDR3 DNA: TGTGCCAGGAGCTGCGGCCCCTACGAGCAGTACTTC; CDR3 protein: CARSCGPYEQYF; clone size: -; J gene: TRBJ2-7; D gene: -; V gene: TRBV6-4
CDR3 DNA: TGTGCCTGGAAATCGGCCGCGGGGACCTACGAGCAGTACTTC; CDR3 protein: CAWKSAAGTYEQYF; clone size: -; J gene: TRBJ2-7; D gene: -; V gene: TRBV30
CDR3 DNA: TGTGCCAGCAGTGAACTCCGGGGTTCCGCTGAAAAACTGTTTTTT; CDR3 protein: CASSELRGSAEKLFF; clone size: -; J gene: TRBJ1-4; D gene: -; V gene: TRBV6-1
CDR3 DNA: TGTGCCAGCAGCCTATCTTCCCGGGGGAATGGCTACACCTTC; CDR3 protein: CASSLSSRGNGYTF; clone size: -; J gene: TRBJ1-2; D gene: -; V gene: TRBV7-9
CDR3 DNA: TGTGCCAGCAGTAGCGGGGGCGTCAGCTCCTACGAGCAGTACTTC; CDR3 protein: CASSSGGVSSYEQYF; clone size: once; J gene: TRBJ2-7; D gene: TRBD2; V gene: TRBV7-2
CDR3 DNA: TGTGCCAGTGCAGACACTAATCAGCCCCAGCATTTT; CDR3 protein: CASADTNQPQHF; clone size: -; J gene: TRBJ1-5; D gene: -; V gene: TRBV2
CDR3 DNA: TGTGCCAGCAGTACACTAGCGGGGAGATACACCGGGGAGCTGTTTTTT; CDR3 protein: CASSTLAGRYTGELFF; clone size: -; J gene: TRBJ2-2; D gene: TRBD2; V gene: TRBV6-6
CDR3 DNA: TGTGCCATCAGTGAGGCTACAGGGCCCACCTACGAGCAGTACTTC; CDR3 protein: CAISEATGPTYEQYF; clone size: few; J gene: TRBJ2-7; D gene: -; V gene: TRBV10-3
CDR3 DNA: TGTGCCTGGAGTGGGGAACGGGAGGACCCGGGGACTAGGAGTTATGAGCAGTTCTTC; CDR3 protein: CAWSGEREDPGTRSYEQFF; clone size: once; J gene: TRBJ2-1; D gene: TRBD2; V gene: TRBV30
CDR3 DNA: TGTGCCAGCAGGTCACGAGGTCAGCCCCAGCATTTT; CDR3 protein: CASRSRGQPQHF; clone size: -; J gene: TRBJ1-5; D gene: -; V gene: TRBV6-1
CDR3 DNA: TGTGCCAGCAGCTTATTGGGTGAGGGTTGGACTGAAGCTTTCTTT; CDR3 protein: CASSLLGEGWTEAFF; clone size: -; J gene: TRBJ1-1; D gene: -; V gene: TRBV7-2
CDR3 DNA: TGTGCCAGCAGCTTAGGGGAGGAGACCCAGTACTTC; CDR3 protein: CASSLGEETQYF; clone size: once; J gene: TRBJ2-5; D gene: -; V gene: TRBV7-2
CDR3 DNA: TGCGCCAGCAGCTTTTTGGCAGGACAAACTGGAAACACCATATATTTT; CDR3 protein: CASSFLAGQTGNTIYF; clone size: -; J gene: TRBJ1-3; D gene: -; V gene: TRBV5-1
CDR3 DNA: TGTGCCAGCAGATCGACAGGAGAACTATGGCGGTACACCTTC; CDR3 protein: CASRSTGELWRYTF; clone size: -; J gene: TRBJ1-2; D gene: -; V gene: TRBV6-5
CDR3 DNA: TGCGCCAGCAGCGGGGGACTACTCAATGAGCAGTTCTTC; CDR3 protein: CASSGGLLNEQFF; clone size: -; J gene: TRBJ2-1; D gene: TRBD2; V gene: TRBV5-1
CDR3 DNA: TGTGCCAGCAGGCGACAGGGGTCGGGCACCGGGGAGCTGTTTTTT; CDR3 protein: CASRRQGSGTGELFF; clone size: -; J gene: TRBJ2-2; D gene: TRBD1; V gene: TRBV6-5
CDR3 DNA: TGCGCCAGCAGCCCCACGACAGGGACCCTCTCCTACGAGCAGTACTTC; CDR3 protein: CASSPTTGTLSYEQYF; clone size: -; J gene: TRBJ2-7; D gene: TRBD1; V gene: TRBV4-3
CDR3 DNA: TGTGCCAGCTCACTCTCGAGCGAGGGTTGGGCCGGGGAGCTGTTTTTT; CDR3 protein: CASSLSSEGWAGELFF; clone size: -; J gene: TRBJ2-2; D gene: -; V gene: TRBV7-6
CDR3 DNA: TGTGCCCATGCCAGGCGGGGGGGGAACACCGGGGAGCTGTTTTTT; CDR3 protein: CAHARRGGNTGELFF; clone size: once; J gene: TRBJ2-2; D gene: TRBD2; V gene: TRBV6-5
CDR3 DNA: TGTGCCAGCAGTTACTCGAGTCAAGGGGCAGGAAACACCATATATTTT; CDR3 protein: CASSYSSQGAGNTIYF; clone size: -; J gene: TRBJ1-3; D gene: -; V gene: TRBV6-5
CDR3 DNA: TGTGCCAGCAACCCTCGAACGGGGGAAGTTCAGCCCCAGCATTTT; CDR3 protein: CASNPRTGEVQPQHF; clone size: -; J gene: TRBJ1-5; D gene: -; V gene: TRBV6-1
CDR3 DNA: TGTGCCAGCTCACCCGGGCAGGGCTCGAACACTGAAGCTTTCTTT; CDR3 protein: CASSPGQGSNTEAFF; clone size: few; J gene: TRBJ1-1; D gene: -; V gene: TRBV18
CDR3 DNA: TGTGCCAGCAGTCTTCTAGCGAGTCAAGAGACCCAGTACTTC; CDR3 protein: CASSLLASQETQYF; clone size: -; J gene: TRBJ2-5; D gene: -; V gene: TRBV2
CDR3 DNA: TGTGCCAGCAGGAGGGGACAGCCCACTGAAGCTTTCTTT; CDR3 protein: CASRRGQPTEAFF; clone size: -; J gene: TRBJ1-1; D gene: TRBD1; V gene: TRBV2
CDR3 DNA: TGTGCCAGCTCACCTGACAGGGTCTCTGGAAACACCATATATTTT; CDR3 protein: CASSPDRVSGNTIYF; clone size: -; J gene: TRBJ1-3; D gene: TRBD1; V gene: TRBV18
CDR3 DNA: TGTGCCAGCAGCCCCCGGGATCGTTCTGAAGCTTTCTTT; CDR3 protein: CASSPRDRSEAFF; clone size: -; J gene: TRBJ1-1; D gene: -; V gene: TRBV9
CDR3 DNA: TGTGCCAGCACGGGACAGGGGAGCACCGGGGAGCTGTTTTTT; CDR3 protein: CASTGQGSTGELFF; clone size: few; J gene: TRBJ2-2; D gene: TRBD1; V gene: TRBV27
CDR3 DNA: TGTGCCAGCATACCGCAGGGTTCAACTAATGAAAAACTGTTTTTT; CDR3 protein: CASIPQGSTNEKLFF; clone size: -; J gene: TRBJ1-4; D gene: -; V gene: TRBV2
CDR3 DNA: TGTGCCAGCAGTTACCGGGACAGGGTGAACACTGAAGCTTTCTTT; CDR3 protein: CASSYRDRVNTEAFF; clone size: -; J gene: TRBJ1-1; D gene: TRBD1; V gene: TRBV6-6
CDR3 DNA: TGTGCCAGCAGTATGACTAGCGGGGTCGTATTGATTCAGTACTTC; CDR3 protein: CASSMTSGVVLIQYF; clone size: -; J gene: TRBJ2-4; D gene: TRBD2; V gene: TRBV28
CDR3 DNA: TGTGCCGGCAAGGGACTAGCGGGGGGCTGGTACTTC; CDR3 protein: CAGKGLAGGWYF; clone size: -; J gene: TRBJ2-5; D gene: TRBD2; V gene: TRBV2
CDR3 DNA: TGTGCCAGCAGCATAGATCTCCCGAACACTGAAGCTTTCTTT; CDR3 protein: CASSIDLPNTEAFF; clone size: -; J gene: TRBJ1-1; D gene: -; V gene: TRBV7-9
CDR3 DNA: TGTGCCAGCAGCGTTACTAGCGGGGGTCGCCAAGAGACCCAGTACTTC; CDR3 protein: CASSVTSGGRQETQYF; clone size: -; J gene: TRBJ2-5; D gene: TRBD2; V gene: TRBV9
CDR3 DNA: TGTGCCAGCAGCTTAGGGGGGCAAGCGGGAGGGACCTACGAGCAGTACTTC; CDR3 protein: CASSLGGQAGGTYEQYF; clone size: few; J gene: TRBJ2-7; D gene: TRBD2; V gene: TRBV11-2
CDR3 DNA: TGTGCCAGTAGTATACAGGTGGGGGGGACTATCTACGAGCAGTACTTC; CDR3 protein: CASSIQVGGTIYEQYF; clone size: -; J gene: TRBJ2-7; D gene: TRBD2; V gene: TRBV19
CDR3 DNA: TGTGCCAGCAGCGAAACTAGCGGCAAGCAGTACTTC; CDR3 protein: CASSETSGKQYF; clone size: -; J gene: TRBJ2-7; D gene: TRBD2; V gene: TRBV7-9
CDR3 DNA: TGTGCCAGCAGCTCTCTCGGACGGGGGTACGAGCAGTACTTC; CDR3 protein: CASSSLGRGYEQYF; clone size: -; J gene: TRBJ2-7; D gene: -; V gene: TRBV5-6
CDR3 DNA: TGTGCCAGCAGTTACGTCCTCGGAGTATCCAATGAGCAGTTCTTC; CDR3 protein: CASSYVLGVSNEQFF; clone size: -; J gene: TRBJ2-1; D gene: -; V gene: TRBV6-5
CDR3 DNA: TGTGCCAGCAGCTCTCCGAAAGGGACCGGGGGGCCCACAGATACGCAGTATTTT; CDR3 protein: CASSSPKGTGGPTDTQYF; clone size: -; J gene: TRBJ2-3; D gene: -; V gene: TRBV5-7
CDR3 DNA: TGTGCCAGCAGCTTAGCCGGGACTTCTTACAATGAGCAGTTCTTC; CDR3 protein: CASSLAGTSYNEQFF; clone size: -; J gene: TRBJ2-1; D gene: -; V gene: TRBV13
CDR3 DNA: TGTGCCTGGAGCCCCGGGGGCACTGAAGCTTTCTTT; CDR3 protein: CAWSPGGTEAFF; clone size: -; J gene: TRBJ1-1; D gene: -; V gene: TRBV30
CDR3 DNA: TGTGCCAGCAGGCCACAGGGGTGGAGAAACACTGAAGCTTTCTTT; CDR3 protein: CASRPQGWRNTEAFF; clone size: -; J gene: TRBJ1-1; D gene: TRBD1; V gene: TRBV5-4
CDR3 DNA: TGTGCCAGCAGCCTCGGGACAGCCTCGGGCGGGGAGCTGTTTTTT; CDR3 protein: CASSLGTASGGELFF; clone size: -; J gene: TRBJ2-2; D gene: TRBD1; V gene: TRBV7-3
CDR3 DNA: TGCAGCGTAAGAGCAGGGAGGAACTATGGCTACACCTTC; CDR3 protein: CSVRAGRNYGYTF; clone size: -; J gene: TRBJ1-2; D gene: -; V gene: TRBV29-1
CDR3 DNA: TGTGCCAGCAGTCTCACTAGCGGGGGGGCTGGGGAGACCCAGTACTTC; CDR3 protein: CASSLTSGGAGETQYF; clone size: -; J gene: TRBJ2-5; D gene: TRBD2; V gene: TRBV27
CDR3 DNA: TGTGCCAGCAGCGAGAGCGGGGGCCGCTACAATGAGCAGTTCTTC; CDR3 protein: CASSESGGRYNEQFF; clone size: -; J gene: TRBJ2-1; D gene: TRBD2; V gene: TRBV11-3
CDR3 DNA: TGTGCCAGCAGCCCAAGTGGGACATATTCCGGGGAGCTGTTTTTT; CDR3 protein: CASSPSGTYSGELFF; clone size: -; J gene: TRBJ2-2; D gene: -; V gene: TRBV7-6
CDR3 DNA: TGTGCCAGCAGTCCACCCTGGGCAGGGGCCGAGCAGTACTTC; CDR3 protein: CASSPPWAGAEQYF; clone size: -; J gene: TRBJ2-7; D gene: -; V gene: TRBV6-5